This T cell receptor (beta chain) was documented in a study of control samples from healthy donors and cancer patients. Germline V CDR1 and CDR2: SQVTM, ANQGSEA. CDR3 length: 11 residues. V dropped 4 bases and J dropped 2 bases, with 6 bases sitting between them. This clone appeared a single time. Clones were sequenced by immunoSEQ multiplex PCR, and TCRdb holds only the in-frame ones, with some missing. The sample lists 55,000 to 85,000 clones, over 75% occurring once. The chain has TRBV29-1 and TRBJ2-7; the D is unclear. The material sequenced was PBMCs. The TCR comes from a woman aged 50 to 60 with head and neck cancer. The CDR3 reads CSVGMAYEQYF. The CDR3 region has the DNA TGCAGCGTTGGGATGGCCTACGAGCAGTACTTC.